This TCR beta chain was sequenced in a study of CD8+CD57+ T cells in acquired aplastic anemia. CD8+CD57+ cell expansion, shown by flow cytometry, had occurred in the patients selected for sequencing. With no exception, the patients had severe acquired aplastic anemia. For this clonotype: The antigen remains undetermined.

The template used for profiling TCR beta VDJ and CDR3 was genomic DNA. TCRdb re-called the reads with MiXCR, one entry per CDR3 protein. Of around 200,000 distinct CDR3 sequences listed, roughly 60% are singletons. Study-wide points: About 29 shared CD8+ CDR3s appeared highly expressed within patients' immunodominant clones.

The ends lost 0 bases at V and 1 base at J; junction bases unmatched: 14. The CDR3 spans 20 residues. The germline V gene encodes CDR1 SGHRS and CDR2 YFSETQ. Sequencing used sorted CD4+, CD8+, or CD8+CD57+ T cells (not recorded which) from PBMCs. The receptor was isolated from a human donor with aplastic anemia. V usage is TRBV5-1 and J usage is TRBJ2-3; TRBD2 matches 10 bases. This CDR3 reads CASSLAQFSGGAEGTDTQYF. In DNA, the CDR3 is TGCGCCAGCAGCTTGGCCCAATTCAGCGGGGGGGCTGAGGGCACAGATACGCAGTATTTT. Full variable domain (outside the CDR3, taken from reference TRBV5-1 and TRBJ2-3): KAGVTQTPRYLIKTRGQQVTLSCSPISGHRSVSWYQQTPGQGLQFLFEYFSETQRNKGNFPGRFSGRQFSNSRSEMNVSTLELGDSALYLCASSLAQFSGGAEGTDTQYFGPGTRLTVL.